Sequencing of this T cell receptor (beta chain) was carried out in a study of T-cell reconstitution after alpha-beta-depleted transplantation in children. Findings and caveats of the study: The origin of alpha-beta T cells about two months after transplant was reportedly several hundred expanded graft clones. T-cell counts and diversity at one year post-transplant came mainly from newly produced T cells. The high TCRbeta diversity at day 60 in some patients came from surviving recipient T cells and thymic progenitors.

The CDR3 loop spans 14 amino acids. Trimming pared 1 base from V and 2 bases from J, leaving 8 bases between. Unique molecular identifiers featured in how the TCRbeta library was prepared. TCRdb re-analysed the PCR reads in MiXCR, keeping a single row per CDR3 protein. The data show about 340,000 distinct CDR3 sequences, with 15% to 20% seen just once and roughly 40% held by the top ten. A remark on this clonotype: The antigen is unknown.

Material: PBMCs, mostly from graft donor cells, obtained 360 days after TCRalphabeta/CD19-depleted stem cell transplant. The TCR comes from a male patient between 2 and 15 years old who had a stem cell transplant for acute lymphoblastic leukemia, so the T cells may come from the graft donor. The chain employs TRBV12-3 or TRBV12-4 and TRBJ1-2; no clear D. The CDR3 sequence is CASSLGAGNYGYTF. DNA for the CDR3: TGTGCCAGCAGTTTAGGGGCGGGGAACTATGGCTACACCTTC.